This TCR beta chain appears in the sequencing data of a study of human T cells and chemical hapten exposure. On the study more broadly: Across its roughly 22 weeks, the study gave patients weekly diphenylcyclopropenone doses to the scalp. Patients, largely female, had alopecia areata, totalis or universalis.

Time point denoted: patch test 1, 2 weeks after DPC sensitization. Treatment indicated: therapeutic diphenylcyclopropenone sensitization with weekly scalp DPC. As the library was built, unique molecular identifiers were attached to individual cDNA molecules. TCRdb passed the RACE reads through MiXCR, listing each CDR3 protein once. The data contain some 170,000 distinct CDR3 sequences, 20% to 25% of them singletons. The TCR sequence derives from a woman aged 45-65 years with alopecia areata. Some clones in this sample may be carry-over from other donors' samples. Material: whole blood, obtained in connection with sensitization to the hapten diphenylcyclopropenone (DPC).

DNA for the CDR3: TGTGCCAGCAGTGAAGTTCGCACAGATACGCAGTATTTT. Amino acid sequence: CASSEVRTDTQYF. The J gene is TRBJ2-3, the V gene TRBV6-1; D is ambiguous. Germline CDR1 is MNHNS and CDR2 is SASEGT. V was cut by 1 base and J by 1 base, with 3 bases left in between. The CDR3 runs 13 residues.